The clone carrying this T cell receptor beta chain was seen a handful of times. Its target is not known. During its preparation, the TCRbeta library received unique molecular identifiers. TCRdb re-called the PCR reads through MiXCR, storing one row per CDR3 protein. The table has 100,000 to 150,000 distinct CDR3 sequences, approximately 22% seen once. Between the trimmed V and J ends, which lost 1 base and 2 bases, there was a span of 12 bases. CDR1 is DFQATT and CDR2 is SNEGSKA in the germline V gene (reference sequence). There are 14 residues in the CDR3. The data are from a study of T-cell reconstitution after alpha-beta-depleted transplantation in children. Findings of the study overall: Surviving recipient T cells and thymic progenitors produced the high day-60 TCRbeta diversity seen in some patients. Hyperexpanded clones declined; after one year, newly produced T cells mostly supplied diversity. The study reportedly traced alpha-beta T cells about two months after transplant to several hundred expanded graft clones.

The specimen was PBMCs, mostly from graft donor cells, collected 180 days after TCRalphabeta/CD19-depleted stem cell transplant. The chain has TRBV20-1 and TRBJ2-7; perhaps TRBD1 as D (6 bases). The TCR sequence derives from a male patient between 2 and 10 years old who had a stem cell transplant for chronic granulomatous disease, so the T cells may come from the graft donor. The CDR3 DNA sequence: TGCAGTGCTAGAGCTACAGGGTACCCCTACGAGCAGTACTTC. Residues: CSARATGYPYEQYF.